This T cell receptor (beta chain) derives from a study of response to subunit inactivated influenza vaccine. Regarding the study as a whole: The authors suggested that every seasonal influenza vaccination recruits few new T cells.

Worth noting for this clonotype: Its antigen is not known.

The J segment lost 9 bases and the V segment lost 5 bases, leaving 12 bases of the junction unmatched. Germline CDR1 SGHRS, CDR2 YFSETQ. The CDR3 extends over 16 amino acids. TCRdb re-derived calls from the RT-PCR reads in MiXCR, one entry per CDR3 protein. The sample contains a few hundred thousand distinct CDR3 sequences, approximately 20% of which appear only once. The specimen was PBMCs from blood, collected about 20 months after vaccination. This sequence was found in a man in his fifties or sixties who received an inactivated influenza vaccine. V gene TRBV5-1 combines with J gene TRBJ2-1; 12 nucleotides align to TRBD2. The CDR3 DNA is TGCGCCAGCAGATTGACTAGCGGGAGAAGAATGGGTGAGCAGTTCTTC. It is translated as CASRLTSGRRMGEQFF.